The next 23 T cell receptor beta chains were all read from a single sample in a study of human T cells and chemical hapten exposure. TCRdb re-called the RACE reads through MiXCR, storing one row per CDR3 protein. The sample has some 380,000 distinct CDR3 sequences, roughly 4.8% seen once; the top ten hold about 2.1%. This sample's time point: patch test 1, 2 weeks after DPC sensitization. The treatment here: therapeutic diphenylcyclopropenone sensitization with weekly scalp DPC. Sequenced here: whole blood, sampled in connection with sensitization to the hapten diphenylcyclopropenone (DPC). The receptors shown here come from a woman aged 45-65 years with alopecia areata. Some clones in this sample may be carry-over from other donors' samples.

This clonotype occurred a few times. V usage is TRBV27 and J usage is TRBJ2-5; D is undetermined. This CDR3 comprises 15 residues. V lost 6 bases to trimming and J lost 5 bases, with 19 bases between them. Germline V gene lookup returns CDR1 MNHEY and CDR2 SMNVEV (reference sequence). The CDR3 protein is CASSSNSPQRETQYF. The CDR3, as DNA: TGTGCCAGCAGCTCAAACTCTCCTCAGAGGGAGACCCAGTACTTC.

This clonotype has ten or more counts. The rearrangement links TRBV12-3 or TRBV12-4 to TRBJ1-4; D possibly corresponds to TRBD1 (6 bases). This CDR3 has 14 amino acids. V was trimmed by 6 bases and J by 5 bases, leaving 13 bases between them. CDR3: CASSSMDSNEKLFF. CDR3 in DNA: TGTGCCAGCAGCTCAATGGACAGCAATGAAAAACTGTTTTTT.

The table lists this clonotype with many counts. This chain joins TRBV2 and TRBJ1-1; D not certain. V lost 4 bases, J lost 1 base, and 4 bases lay in between. The CDR3 has 12 residues. The V gene's germline CDR1 is SNHLY and CDR2 FYNNEI. CDR3 coding DNA: TGTGCCAGCAGTGTTACGAACACTGAAGCTTTCTTT. This codes for CASSVTNTEAFF. Supplemented by reference TRBV2 and TRBJ1-1, the full variable domain reads EPEVTQTPSHQVTQMGQEVILRCVPISNHLYFYWYRQILGQKVEFLVSFYNNEISEKSEIFDDQFSVERPDGSNFTLKIRSTKLEDSAMYFCASSVTNTEAFFGQGTRLTVV.

The chain carries TRBV29-1 and TRBJ2-5, with unresolved D. CDR1 and CDR2 from the germline V gene are SQVTM and ANQGSEA. CDR3 length: 13 residues. V lost 4 bases and J lost 0, with 9 bases in between. The CDR3 loop is CSVVLAYQETQYF. CDR3 nucleotide sequence: TGCAGCGTTGTTTTGGCCTACCAAGAGACCCAGTACTTC.

The chain recombines TRBV18 with TRBJ2-7; TRBD2 agrees at 15 bases. The V gene's germline CDR1 is KGHSH and CDR2 LQKENI. Unmatched junction bases numbered 23, after V lost 1 base and J lost 4 bases. The CDR3 is 23 residues long. The CDR3 nucleotides are TGTGCCAGCTCACCACTTGGTCCGGGACTAGCGGGAGGACGTACTCAAAACCCTTACGAGCAGTACTTC. Translating it yields CASSPLGPGLAGGRTQNPYEQYF.

This clonotype was seen only once. The chain has TRBV5-1 and TRBJ2-1; TRBD2 aligns across 12 bases. Per the germline V gene, CDR1 is SGHRS and CDR2 is YFSETQ. The CDR3 covers 14 residues. V dropped 6 bases and J dropped 8; count of bases not matched to a gene: 6. This CDR3 reads CASTPSGGAYEQFF. The CDR3 DNA sequence: TGCGCCAGCACCCCTAGCGGGGGGGCATATGAGCAGTTCTTC.

This clonotype was detected only a few times. The chain couples TRBV4-3 to TRBJ2-3; D gene uncertain. Germline lookup yields CDR1 LGHNA and CDR2 YSLEER. V dropped 0 bases and J dropped 6 bases, with 19 bases sitting between them. CDR3 length: 17 residues. The CDR3 reads CASSQESPELTLDTQYF. The CDR3 DNA is TGCGCCAGCAGCCAAGAAAGTCCGGAGCTTACTCTGGATACGCAGTATTTT.

The rearrangement links TRBV4-1 to TRBJ2-7; D is possibly TRBD2 (6 bases). Germline V gene data show CDR1 as MGHRA and CDR2 as YSYEKL. V was shortened by 4 bases and J by 4 bases, with 20 bases between the two germline ends. This CDR3 is 16 amino acids long. The CDR3 is CASSREAGRYAYEQYF. CDR3 nucleotide sequence: TGCGCCAGCAGCCGAGAGGCGGGGCGCTACGCATACGAGCAGTACTTC.

This clonotype was seen ten or more times. This chain links TRBV29-1 with TRBJ2-2; D is perhaps TRBD2 (7 bases). The CDR3 has 13 residues. From germline, CDR1 is SQVTM and CDR2 ANQGSEA. V gave up 7 bases and J gave up 4 bases, with 13 bases separating them. This CDR3 is CSGGGHLTGELFF. The CDR3 DNA sequence: TGCAGCGGGGGGGGACACCTCACCGGGGAGCTGTTTTTT.

In its sample, this clonotype was seen many times. CDR3 amino acids: CSVNRGPYGYTF. The CDR3 coding sequence is TGCAGCGTTAACAGGGGCCCCTATGGCTACACCTTC. This rearrangement joins TRBV29-1 to TRBJ1-2, with 7 bases matching TRBD1. The CDR3 is 12 amino acids. Unmatched junction bases numbered 4, after V lost 5 bases and J lost 4 bases. Germline CDR1 and CDR2: SQVTM and ANQGSEA.

V usage is TRBV24-1 and J usage is TRBJ2-5; D is tentatively TRBD1 or TRBD2 (5 bases each). Trimming removed 9 bases from V and 5 bases from J, with 18 bases in between. CDR3 length equals 14 residues. Germline CDR1 is KGHDR and CDR2 is SFDVKD. The CDR3 region is CATSGRASGETQYF. Written as DNA, the CDR3 is TGTGCCACCTCGGGACGGGCTTCTGGGGAGACCCAGTACTTC.

This clonotype was observed many times. The chain carries TRBV9 and TRBJ1-2; no clear D gene. This CDR3 comprises 13 residues. Germline CDR1 reads SGDLS; CDR2 reads YYNGEE. The germline V and J ends were trimmed by 0 bases and 7 bases, with 10 bases remaining between them. The CDR3 protein is CASSVGDTRGYTF. CDR3 bases: TGTGCCAGCAGCGTAGGTGATACCCGTGGCTACACCTTC. Looking up the rest from reference TRBV9 and TRBJ1-2 gives the full variable domain: DSGVTQTPKHLITATGQRVTLRCSPRSGDLSVYWYQQSLDQGLQFLIQYYNGEERAKGNILERFSAQQFPDLHSELNLSSLELGDSALYFCASSVGDTRGYTFGSGTRLTVV.

This clonotype has just a few counts. The V and J genes are TRBV28 and TRBJ1-4; perhaps TRBD1 as D (6 bases). The ends were cut back, 5 bases at V and 0 bases at J, with 16 bases in the middle. CDR1 and CDR2 from the germline V gene are MDHEN and SYDVKM. The CDR3 runs to 17 residues. In nucleotides, the CDR3 is TGTGCCAGCAGTGCCCCCAGGGAGGGGGCAACTAATGAAAAACTGTTTTTT. Amino acid sequence: CASSAPREGATNEKLFF.

In its sample, this clonotype was seen many times. This chain joins TRBV2 and TRBJ2-7; the match to TRBD2 covers 10 bases. This CDR3 comprises 15 residues. CDR1 is SNHLY and CDR2 is FYNNEI in the germline V gene. J lost 0 bases, V lost 6 bases, and 5 bases had no gene match. The CDR3 protein is CASRDSGGSSYEQYF. The CDR3 region has the DNA TGTGCCAGCAGAGATAGCGGGGGGAGCTCCTACGAGCAGTACTTC.

In this sample, this clonotype turned up a few times. The chain recombines TRBV12-3 or TRBV12-4 with TRBJ1-1; unclear D gene. The V end lost 3 bases, the J end lost 7 bases, and 12 bases lay between the germline ends. The CDR3 runs to 13 residues. DNA of the CDR3: TGTGCCAGCAGTTTTAACCCACGGATTGAAGCTTTCTTT. It specifies CASSFNPRIEAFF.

In this sample, this clonotype turned up a few times. The gene calls are TRBV5-1 and TRBJ1-5; a weak D match, TRBD1 (5 bases). The CDR3 is 14 amino acids. V was clipped by 4 bases and J by 4 bases, with 12 bases between them. Germline CDR1 reads SGHRS; CDR2 reads YFSETQ. The CDR3 spells CASSGGEPNQPQHF. In nucleotides, the CDR3 is TGCGCCAGCAGCGGGGGGGAACCTAATCAGCCCCAGCATTTT.

This clonotype was seen at least ten times. This sequence joins TRBV7-8 and TRBJ1-5, with D unclear. Germline V gene lookup returns CDR1 SGHVS and CDR2 FQNEAQ. Trimming removed 2 bases at V and 4 bases at J, with 6 bases between. This CDR3 is 13 amino acids long. CDR3 sequence: CASSLSVNQPQHF. CDR3 DNA: TGTGCCAGCAGCTTATCGGTGAATCAGCCCCAGCATTTT.

This clonotype was seen at least ten times. The chain carries TRBV3-1 and TRBJ1-1; the D is unclear. The length of the CDR3 is 14 residues. The germline CDR1 and CDR2 sequences are LGHDT and YNNKEL (reference sequence). The V end was cut by 1 base, the J end by 4 bases, with 10 bases between. CDR3 sequence: CASSQGPGSTEAFF. The DNA of the CDR3 is TGTGCCAGCAGCCAAGGCCCAGGCAGCACTGAAGCTTTCTTT. Variable domain in full (rest from reference TRBV3-1 and TRBJ1-1): DTAVSQTPKYLVTQMGNDKSIKCEQNLGHDTMYWYKQDSKKFLKIMFSYNNKELIINETVPNRFSPKSPDKAHLNLHINSLELGDSAVYFCASSQGPGSTEAFFGQGTRLTVV.

Points on this clonotype: A much larger clone lies one base from this, so it may be a read error. CDR3 loop: CTSSQDGAGLGNEQFF. The CDR3 DNA follows: TGTACCAGCAGCCAAGATGGGGCGGGGCTCGGAAATGAGCAGTTCTTC. The chain joins TRBV4-2 to TRBJ2-1; perhaps TRBD2 as D (6 bases). This CDR3 has 16 residues. Germline V CDR1 and CDR2: LGHNA, YNFKEQ.

This sequence joins TRBV12-3 or TRBV12-4 and TRBJ2-2, with D possibly TRBD1 on 6 matching bases. The CDR3 sequence is 12 residues long. The CDR3 here is CAGAANTGELFF. CDR3 DNA sequence: TGTGCGGGGGCCGCGAACACCGGGGAGCTGTTTTTT.

This clonotype has ten or more counts. This chain joins TRBV27 and TRBJ2-4; 10 positions match TRBD2. This CDR3 region has 13 residues. In germline, CDR1 is MNHEY, CDR2 SMNVEV (reference sequence). V was clipped by 8 bases and J by 4 bases; unmatched bases: 2. The CDR3 spells CASGTSAKNIQYF. Here the CDR3 DNA reads TGTGCCAGCGGGACTAGCGCTAAAAACATTCAGTACTTC.

This clonotype was seen at least ten times. The chain carries TRBV20-1 and TRBJ1-6; perhaps TRBD1 as D (5 bases). V was shortened by 2 bases and J by 0 bases, with 11 bases between the two germline ends. The CDR3 contains 16 residues. CDR1 and CDR2 from the germline V gene are DFQATT and SNEGSKA (reference sequence). CDR3 in amino acids: CSARRTKSSYNSPLHF. CDR3 nucleotide sequence: TGCAGTGCTAGACGGACAAAAAGCTCCTATAATTCACCCCTCCACTTT.

This clonotype appeared many times. This chain uses TRBV9 with TRBJ2-7; D is ambiguous. The V end was cut by 4 bases, the J end by 2 bases, with 13 bases between. The CDR3 is made up of 14 amino acids. From germline, CDR1 is SGDLS and CDR2 YYNGEE. The CDR3 sequence is CASSPPDKAYEQYF. The CDR3 DNA reads TGTGCCAGCAGCCCCCCCGACAAGGCCTACGAGCAGTACTTC.